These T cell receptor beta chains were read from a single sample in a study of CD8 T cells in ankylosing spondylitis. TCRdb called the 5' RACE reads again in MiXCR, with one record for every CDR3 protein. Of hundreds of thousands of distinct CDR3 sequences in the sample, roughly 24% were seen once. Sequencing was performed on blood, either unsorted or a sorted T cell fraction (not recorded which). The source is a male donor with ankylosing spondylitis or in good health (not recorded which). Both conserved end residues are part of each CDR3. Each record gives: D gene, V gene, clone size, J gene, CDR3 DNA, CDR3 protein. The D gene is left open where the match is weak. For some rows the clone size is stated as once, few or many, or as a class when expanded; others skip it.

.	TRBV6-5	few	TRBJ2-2	TGTGCCAGCAGTTACTCGTTCACCGGGGAGCTGTTTTTT	CASSYSFTGELFF
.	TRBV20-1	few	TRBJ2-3	TGCAGTGCTAGAGATTGGAACGGTTACACAGATACGCAGTATTTT	CSARDWNGYTDTQYF
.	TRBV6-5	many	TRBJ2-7	TGTGCCAGCAGTTTAACTCAGGGGTCGGTCGGCGAGCAGTACTTC	CASSLTQGSVGEQYF
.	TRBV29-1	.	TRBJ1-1	TGCAGCGGGGGGAGGAACACTGAAGCTTTCTTT	CSGGRNTEAFF
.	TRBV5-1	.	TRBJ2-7	TGCGCCAGCAGCTTGGAGTTAGGACAGCAGGTATACGAGCAGTACTTC	CASSLELGQQVYEQYF
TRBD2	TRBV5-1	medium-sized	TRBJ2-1	TGCGCCAGCAGCTTGGCTGGCGGGAGTCACAATGAGCAGTTCTTC	CASSLAGGSHNEQFF
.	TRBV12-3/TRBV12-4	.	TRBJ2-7	TGTGCCAGCAGTTTAGAGGACGGTGTCTACGAGCAGCACTTC	CASSLEDGVYEQHF
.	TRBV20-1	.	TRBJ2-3	TGCAGTGCTAGAGGGAATAACCCGGGGGCAGATACGCAGTATTTT	CSARGNNPGADTQYF
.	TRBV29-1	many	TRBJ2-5	TGCAGCGTTTACGCGGGCGAGACCCAGTACTTC	CSVYAGETQYF
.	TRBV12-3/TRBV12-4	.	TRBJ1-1	TGTGCCAGCAGTTTAGCGTCGCGGGGGAGTGAAGCTTTCTTT	CASSLASRGSEAFF
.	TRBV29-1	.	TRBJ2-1	TGCAGCGTCCGGAGGTCCGAGTACGAGCAGTTCTTC	CSVRRSEYEQFF
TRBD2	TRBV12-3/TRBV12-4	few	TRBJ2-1	TGTGCCAGCAGCGAGGGACTAGCCCGGCCGGATGAGCAGTTCTTC	CASSEGLARPDEQFF
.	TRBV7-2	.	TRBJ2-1	TGTGCCAGCAGCTGGAGTAAAAGCTCCTACAATGAGCAGTTCTTC	CASSWSKSSYNEQFF
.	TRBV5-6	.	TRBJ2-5	TGTGCCAGCAGCAGAGACGGAGGGGTTTCTGAGACCCAGTACTTC	CASSRDGGVSETQYF
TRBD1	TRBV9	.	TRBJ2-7	TGTGCCAGCAGCGAAAGACAGGGGGCTTTGGGTGAGCAGTACTTC	CASSERQGALGEQYF
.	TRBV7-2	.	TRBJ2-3	TGTGCCAGCAGCTTAGCAGCCGGGGCCACAGATACGCAGTATTTT	CASSLAAGATDTQYF
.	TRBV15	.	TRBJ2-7	TGTGCCACCAGCAGAGGAGTCCTGAGCTCCTACGAGCAGTACTTC	CATSRGVLSSYEQYF
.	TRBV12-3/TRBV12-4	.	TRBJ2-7	TGTGCCAGCAGTCCCCGTCCGGACTCCTACGAGCAGTACTTC	CASSPRPDSYEQYF
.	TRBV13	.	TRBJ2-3	TGTGCCAGCAGCTTTGAAGGAGTTCCCACAGATACGCAGTATTTT	CASSFEGVPTDTQYF
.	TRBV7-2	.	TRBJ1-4	TGTGCCAGCAGCAATGCGGCGGGGGCCAATGAAAAACTGTTTTTT	CASSNAAGANEKLFF
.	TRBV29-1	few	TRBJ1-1	TGCAGCGTTACCCAATTCGGCGTTGTTTCGGAAGCTTTCTTT	CSVTQFGVVSEAFF
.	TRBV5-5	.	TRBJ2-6	TGTGCCAGCAGCTTGCCAGGGTCTGGGGCCAACGTCCTGACTTTC	CASSLPGSGANVLTF
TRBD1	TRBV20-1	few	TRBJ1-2	TGCAGTGCTAGGGGGTCCCTGGGGACAGGAAGAGGCTACACCTTC	CSARGSLGTGRGYTF
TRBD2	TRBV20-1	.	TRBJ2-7	TGCAGTGCTAGAGGGGGTGGCGGGAGCCCCTACGAGCAGTACTTC	CSARGGGGSPYEQYF
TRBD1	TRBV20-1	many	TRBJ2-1	TGCAGTTTGTGGACAGGGGGCGCTTACAATGAGCAGTTCTTC	CSLWTGGAYNEQFF
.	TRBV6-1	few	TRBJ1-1	TGTGCCATCTCGGAAGCACAGAACACTGAAGCTTTCTTT	CAISEAQNTEAFF
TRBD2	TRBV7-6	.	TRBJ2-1	TGTGCCAGCAGCTTAGCGCTAGGGACTAGCGGGAGGGCTAACAATGAGCAGTTCTTC	CASSLALGTSGRANNEQFF
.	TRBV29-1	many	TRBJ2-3	TGCAGCGTTGGACAGACTACAGATACGCAGTATTTT	CSVGQTTDTQYF
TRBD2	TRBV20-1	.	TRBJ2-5	TGCAGTGCTAGTCTCGTAGCGGGACTACCCCGAGAGACCCAGTACTTC	CSASLVAGLPRETQYF
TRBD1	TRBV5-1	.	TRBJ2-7	TGCGCCAGCAGCCGTACGACAGGGGCCTACGAGCAGTACTTC	CASSRTTGAYEQYF
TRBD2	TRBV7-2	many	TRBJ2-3	TGTGCCAGCAGCTTAGTTGGGACTAGCGGGGCAGATACGCAGTATTTT	CASSLVGTSGADTQYF
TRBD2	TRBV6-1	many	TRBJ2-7	TGTGCCAGCAGTGAAGCCCGCGGGAGAGGCTACGAGCAGTACTTC	CASSEARGRGYEQYF
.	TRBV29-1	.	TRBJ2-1	TGCAGCGTCGGCCGCTCTAGGTACAATGAGCAGTTCTTC	CSVGRSRYNEQFF
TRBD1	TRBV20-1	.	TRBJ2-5	TGCAGTGCTCCCTGGACAGGGGGTTATGGGACCCAGTACTTC	CSAPWTGGYGTQYF